The TCR beta chain described here comes from a study of T-cell reconstitution after alpha-beta-depleted transplantation in children. Many counts were recorded for this clonotype. The CDR3 length is 13 residues. Germline V CDR1 and CDR2: SGDLS, YYNGEE. V shed 7 bases and J shed 3 bases, with 13 bases lying between them. Unique molecular identifiers featured in how the TCRbeta library was prepared. TCRdb called the PCR reads again in MiXCR, with one record for every CDR3 protein. There are under 300,000 distinct CDR3 sequences in the sample; 7.5% to 10% occur only once, and approximately 5% lies in the top ten.

This TCR was recovered from a human donor who donated a stem cell graft to a child with SCID. The genes are TRBV9 and TRBJ1-1; D ambiguous. Specimen: PBMCs from the stem cell graft donor, collected from the stem cell graft. The CDR3 loop reads CASSRAHDTEAFF. The CDR3 region has the DNA TGTGCCAGCTCAAGAGCCCACGACACTGAAGCTTTCTTT.